Following are 31 T cell receptor beta chains from one sample sequenced in a study of T cells expressing NK-cell markers. TCRdb processed the 5' RACE reads again and assigns one entry to each CDR3 protein, with no DNA. Its listing shows roughly 350,000 distinct CDR3 sequences. The specimen sequenced was blood T cells: a sorted CD56 or NKG2C T cell subset, CD4+ or CD8+ T cells, or bulk PBMC T cells (not recorded which). The receptors come from a man aged 18-70 years in good health.

The gene calls are TRBV5-1 and TRBJ1-6. Germline V gene data show CDR1 as SGHRS and CDR2 as YFSETQ. The CDR3 has 16 amino acids. The CDR3 here is CASSWGGGAYNSPLHF.

V usage is TRBV10-3 and J usage is TRBJ1-2. The V gene's germline CDR1 is ENHRY and CDR2 SYGVKD. The length of the CDR3 is 13 residues. CDR3 region: CAISPRTAYGYTF.

The rearrangement uses TRBV20-1 and TRBJ2-5; TCRdb picks TRBD1, but there is no DNA to check that call. CDR3 length: 16 amino acids. Germline CDR1 reads DFQATT; CDR2 reads SNEGSKA (reference sequence). Here the CDR3 reads CSARKARGGGAETQYF.

The chain links TRBV3-1 to TRBJ1-1; TCRdb indicates TRBD1, and absent DNA this call remains unverified. Germline CDR1 LGHDT, CDR2 YNNKEL (reference sequence). This CDR3 spans 17 amino acids. CDR3 residues: CASSHDRGLQGNTEAFF.

This CDR3 is CASSYEGRGFGYTF. The V and J genes are TRBV6-5 and TRBJ1-2; TCRdb returns TRBD1, unconfirmable since there is no DNA. The CDR3 contains 14 residues. Germline values: CDR1 MNHEY, CDR2 SVGAGI.

The chain is built from TRBV18 and TRBJ1-5. The CDR3 has 13 amino acids. Germline V gives CDR1 KGHSH, CDR2 LQKENI. Here the CDR3 reads CASSRSGDQPQHF.

V is TRBV6-1 and J is TRBJ2-6; TCRdb names TRBD2, which stays unverified in the absence of DNA. Per the germline V gene, CDR1 is MNHNS and CDR2 is SASEGT. The CDR3 is 16 amino acids. The CDR3 sequence: CASRMGGGTGANVLTF.

The chain employs TRBV28 and TRBJ1-2. Germline V gene data show CDR1 as MDHEN and CDR2 as SYDVKM. The CDR3 extends over 14 amino acids. The chain's CDR3 is CASTSDLRGYGYTF.

The chain carries TRBV18 and TRBJ1-2. Germline CDR1 KGHSH, CDR2 LQKENI. This CDR3 comprises 14 residues. CDR3: CASSPGSPTDGYTF.

V gene TRBV12-3 or TRBV12-4 combines with J gene TRBJ2-2; TCRdb calls TRBD1, which cannot be checked without DNA. This CDR3 comprises 16 residues. This CDR3 is CASSETGVFGTGELFF.

The rearrangement links TRBV6-1 to TRBJ2-5; absent DNA, TCRdb's TRBD1 call cannot be checked. Per the germline V gene, CDR1 is MNHNS and CDR2 is SASEGT. This CDR3 has 17 residues. CDR3 loop: CASSEGVRQVRAETQYF.

This chain uses TRBV6-1 with TRBJ2-2; TCRdb's D gene call, TRBD1, goes unchecked for lack of DNA. Germline V gives CDR1 MNHNS, CDR2 SASEGT. There are 14 residues in the CDR3. CDR3 sequence reads: CASTPGINTGELFF.

CDR3 sequence: CSAPGQHTDTQYF. This chain joins TRBV20-1 and TRBJ2-3; the D call of TRBD1 rests on TCRdb alone, since no DNA is present to check it. This CDR3 is 13 amino acids long. Germline V gene sequence: CDR1 DFQATT, CDR2 SNEGSKA (reference sequence).

The V call is TRBV5-6, the J call TRBJ1-4; TCRdb lists TRBD1, though no DNA is available to test this call. The germline V gene encodes CDR1 SGHDT and CDR2 YYEEEE. The CDR3 has 16 residues. The CDR3 sequence: CASSLPPGAENEKLFF.

This rearrangement joins TRBV28 to TRBJ1-6; absent DNA, TCRdb's TRBD1 call cannot be checked. CDR1 and CDR2 from the germline V gene are MDHEN and SYDVKM. This CDR3 has 15 residues. CDR3: CASSPTSPGSSPLHF.

This sequence joins TRBV5-1 and TRBJ2-3; without DNA, the TCRdb call of TRBD1 cannot be checked. This CDR3 comprises 15 residues. Per the germline V gene, CDR1 is SGHRS and CDR2 is YFSETQ. The chain's CDR3 is CACRGTGHNTDTQYF.

The chain has TRBV18 and TRBJ2-3; there is no DNA to check the TCRdb D call of TRBD1. The CDR3 is 16 amino acids. CDR1 KGHSH and CDR2 LQKENI come from the germline V gene. CDR3 in amino acids: CASSQTPEPRTDTQYF.

The J gene is TRBJ1-1, the V gene TRBV11-1; TCRdb designates TRBD1, a call that cannot be tested without DNA. This CDR3 is 14 amino acids long. CDR1 is SGHAT, CDR2 FQDESV, per germline (reference sequence). The CDR3 loop is CASSISGVRTEAFF.

The chain links TRBV7-9 to TRBJ1-6; TCRdb selects TRBD1, and the lack of DNA leaves this call unchecked. The CDR3 loop spans 15 amino acids. CDR1 SEHNR and CDR2 FQNEAQ come from the germline V gene (reference sequence). CDR3 protein: CASSLGVWGQSPLHF.

CDR3 sequence reads: CASSLATFFSGVKAGANVLTF. The chain couples TRBV5-6 to TRBJ2-6; with no DNA, the TCRdb D assignment of TRBD1 cannot be verified. The CDR3 extends over 21 amino acids. Germline lookup yields CDR1 SGHDT and CDR2 YYEEEE.

V usage is TRBV7-9 and J usage is TRBJ2-3; the TCRdb D gene call, TRBD1, has no DNA to confirm it. This CDR3 comprises 17 residues. Germline V gene data show CDR1 as SEHNR and CDR2 as FQNEAQ (reference sequence). This CDR3 is CASSSSGTGLRVDTQYF.

The gene calls are TRBV11-2 and TRBJ2-4; TCRdb picks TRBD1, but there is no DNA to check that call. The CDR3 spans 16 residues. From germline, CDR1 is SGHAT and CDR2 FQNNGV. The CDR3 protein is CASSLGTALAKNIQYF.

This CDR3 is CASKRNTGELFF. The V gene is TRBV19, the J gene TRBJ2-2. The CDR3 is 12 residues long. The germline V gene has CDR1 LNHDA and CDR2 SQIVND (reference sequence).

The CDR3 region is CASSPGLELGTDTQYF. V and J are TRBV5-1 and TRBJ2-3; TCRdb gives TRBD2 as the D gene, but with no DNA this cannot be confirmed. The CDR3 spans 16 residues. CDR1 and CDR2 from the germline V gene are SGHRS and YFSETQ.

This sequence joins TRBV7-2 and TRBJ1-4. The CDR3 loop spans 15 amino acids. Germline CDR1 and CDR2: SGHTA and FQGNSA. CDR3 in amino acids: CASSLGEPTNEKLFF.

The chain combines TRBV27 with TRBJ1-4; TCRdb indicates TRBD1, and absent DNA this call remains unverified. The CDR3 length is 15 residues. Germline CDR1 MNHEY, CDR2 SMNVEV (reference sequence). This CDR3 is CASRPQGLTNEKLFF.

The CDR3 here is CASSSGGSSPLHF. The chain combines TRBV7-9 with TRBJ1-6. Germline loops: CDR1 SEHNR, CDR2 FQNEAQ (reference sequence). This CDR3 spans 13 amino acids.

The chain uses TRBV20-1 and TRBJ2-5. This CDR3 region has 14 residues. Germline values: CDR1 DFQATT, CDR2 SNEGSKA (reference sequence). The CDR3 sequence: CSARVLAVKETQYF.

The chain links TRBV20-1 to TRBJ2-1; TCRdb reports TRBD2, a call that lacks DNA to check it against. This CDR3 is built from 18 residues. Looked up from germline, CDR1 is DFQATT and CDR2 is SNEGSKA (reference sequence). The CDR3 spells CSARASRGALSSYNEQFF.

This chain joins TRBV15 and TRBJ2-3; the D call of TRBD1 rests on TCRdb alone, since no DNA is present to check it. Germline loops: CDR1 LNHNV, CDR2 YYDKDF (reference sequence). The CDR3 totals 15 residues. CDR3: CATSRGEADEDTQYF. Full variable domain (outside the CDR3, taken from reference TRBV15 and TRBJ2-3): DAMVIQNPRYQVTQFGKPVTLSCSQTLNHNVMYWYQQKSSQAPKLLFHYYDKDFNNEADTPDNFQSRRPNTSFCFLDIRSPGLGDTAMYLCATSRGEADEDTQYFGPGTRLTVL.

V and J are TRBV9 and TRBJ2-3. There are 16 residues in the CDR3. Germline values: CDR1 SGDLS, CDR2 YYNGEE. The CDR3 spells CASSVVPGAGTDTQYF.